These T cell receptor beta chains were read from a single sample in a study of T-cell memory formation after mild COVID-19. MiXCR was run by TCRdb on the 5' RACE reads, yielding one entry per CDR3 protein. The profile shows hundreds of thousands of distinct CDR3 sequences, less than 25% of them singletons. The sample taken for sequencing was PBMCs or a T cell subset sorted from them (not recorded which). The origin of the receptors is an adult woman who had mild COVID-19 (a few samples of this study predate the infection). Cell type and time point are not known. The CDR3 runs from the conserved cysteine through the conserved F or W. Fields, in order: clone size, V gene, J gene, D gene, CDR3 DNA, CDR3 protein. D genes are given only for firm matches. Size is stated for part of the rows, as once, few or many counts, or as a class when the clone is expanded.

>NA|TRBV12-3/TRBV12-4|TRBJ2-3|TRBD2
TGTGCCAGCAGTCCGGGGGGGCCTGGAGATACGCAGTATTTT
CASSPGGPGDTQYF
>NA|TRBV7-6|TRBJ2-2|NA
TGTGCCAGCAGCCTAGGGTCCATCTCCACCGGGGAGCTGTTTTTT
CASSLGSISTGELFF
>few|TRBV14|TRBJ1-1|TRBD1
TGTGCCAGCAGCCAAGATTGGGGACAGGTCCACACTGAAGCTTTCTTT
CASSQDWGQVHTEAFF
>NA|TRBV2|TRBJ1-1|NA
TGTGCCAGCGAAAACACGAACACTGAAGCTTTCTTT
CASENTNTEAFF
>few|TRBV3-1|TRBJ2-2|TRBD1
TGTGCCAGCAGCCAAGTACAGGGGCCCATCCTCACCGGGGAGCTGTTTTTT
CASSQVQGPILTGELFF
>NA|TRBV27|TRBJ2-1|NA
TGTGCCAGCAGTTTATCACAGAACTACAATGAGCAGTTCTTC
CASSLSQNYNEQFF
>NA|TRBV6-5|TRBJ1-5|NA
TGTGCCAGCAGTTACTCGAACGGTCAGCCCCAGCATTTT
CASSYSNGQPQHF
>NA|TRBV12-3/TRBV12-4|TRBJ2-7|NA
TGTGCTAGTGGTTTAGACAGCTACGAGCAGTACTTC
CASGLDSYEQYF
>NA|TRBV20-1|TRBJ1-1|NA
TGCAGTGCTAGCTGGCCTCAGAGTTGGTACGAGACTGAAGCTTTCTTT
CSASWPQSWYETEAFF
>few|TRBV12-3/TRBV12-4|TRBJ2-3|TRBD2
TGTGCCAGCAGCCGTCTAGCGGGGAACACAGATACGCAGTATTTT
CASSRLAGNTDTQYF
>few|TRBV24-1|TRBJ2-1|TRBD2
TGTGCCACCCGACTAGCCCTCTCCTACAATGAGCAGTTCTTC
CATRLALSYNEQFF
>NA|TRBV10-3|TRBJ1-2|NA
TGTGCCATCAGCCGGGACACGGGAAGGACGGGCTACACCTTC
CAISRDTGRTGYTF
>few|TRBV7-9|TRBJ1-5|NA
TGTGCCAGCAGCTTAGCGGGTTTAGGCAATCAGCCCCAGCATTTT
CASSLAGLGNQPQHF
>few|TRBV7-9|TRBJ2-2|NA
TGTGCCAGCAGCTTAGTACGGACAGTTAACACCGGGGAGCTGTTTTTT
CASSLVRTVNTGELFF
>NA|TRBV7-2|TRBJ1-2|TRBD1
TGTGCCAGCAGCTTAGTTCAGGGGGCTGGCTATGGCTACACCTTC
CASSLVQGAGYGYTF
>once|TRBV12-3/TRBV12-4|TRBJ1-1|NA
TGTGCCAGCACCCTGGGGTTGAGGAACACTGAAGCTTTCTTT
CASTLGLRNTEAFF
>many|TRBV5-4|TRBJ2-7|NA
TGTGCCAGCAGCTTGGATTGGCAGCACTACGAGCAGTACTTC
CASSLDWQHYEQYF
>NA|TRBV12-3/TRBV12-4|TRBJ1-4|NA
TGTGCCAGCAGCCAACGGGGGAGTGCGGGGGAAAAACTGTTTTTT
CASSQRGSAGEKLFF
>NA|TRBV19|TRBJ2-6|NA
TGTGCCAGTAGTATAGTTCGCGGGGACTCTGGGGCCAACGTCCTGACTTTC
CASSIVRGDSGANVLTF
>once|TRBV12-3/TRBV12-4|TRBJ1-6|NA
TGTGCCAGCAGCCCAAACTTCTATAATTCACCCCTCCACTTT
CASSPNFYNSPLHF
>NA|TRBV5-6|TRBJ1-1|NA
TGTGCCAGCAGCCACGGACGGGTTTGGTCAGGGCGTGAAGCTTTCTTT
CASSHGRVWSGREAFF
>NA|TRBV5-6|TRBJ2-3|NA
TGTGCCAGCAGCTTGCTTTCATACTCTAGCACAGATACGCAGTATTTT
CASSLLSYSSTDTQYF
>NA|TRBV2|TRBJ2-1|NA
TGTGCCAGTACTCGGCCCCCCGCTAATGAGCAGTTCTTC
CASTRPPANEQFF
>few|TRBV2|TRBJ1-3|NA
TGTGCCAGCATAGGTAGTGGGAGAAGCTCTGGAAACACCATATATTTT
CASIGSGRSSGNTIYF
>NA|TRBV30|TRBJ1-5|TRBD1
TGTGCGGCAAAGGGGGCAGGTCAGCCCCAGCATTTT
CAAKGAGQPQHF
>NA|TRBV12-3/TRBV12-4|TRBJ1-5|TRBD1
TGTGCCAGCGGACAGGGGGCAGATCAGCCCCAGCATTTT
CASGQGADQPQHF
>NA|TRBV11-3|TRBJ2-7|NA
TGTGCCAGCAGCCCCTTTGGGGGGACCTCCTACGAGCAGTACTTC
CASSPFGGTSYEQYF
>few|TRBV4-3|TRBJ2-1|NA
TGCGCCAGCACCCCCGGGGCCCAAGGGGGTAACGGTCTCCACAATGAGCAGTTCTTC
CASTPGAQGGNGLHNEQFF
>NA|TRBV5-1|TRBJ1-2|NA
TGCGCCAGCAGCTTGGGGGGTCAAGATGGCTACACCTTC
CASSLGGQDGYTF
>NA|TRBV3-1|TRBJ1-1|TRBD1
TGTGCCAGCAGCCAAGTTTCAGGGGGCACTGAAGCTTTCTTT
CASSQVSGGTEAFF
>few|TRBV7-6|TRBJ2-3|NA
TGTGCCAGCAGCTTAGTCCAACAGGGCTTTAGCACAGATACGCAGTATTTT
CASSLVQQGFSTDTQYF
>NA|TRBV11-2|TRBJ1-1|TRBD1
TGTGCCAGCAGCTCCCGGGACAGGGAGACTGAAGCTTTCTTT
CASSSRDRETEAFF
>NA|TRBV7-2|TRBJ2-1|TRBD2
TGTGCCAGCAGCGACCTCCGACTAGCGGACAAACAGTTCTTC
CASSDLRLADKQFF
>few|TRBV20-1|TRBJ1-1|NA
TGCAGTGCTAGGGGAGTGCGGGATACTGAAGCTTTCTTT
CSARGVRDTEAFF
>NA|TRBV5-1|TRBJ2-7|TRBD2
TGCGCCAGCAGCTTGGTAGCTAGCGGGAGTCAGGTGCAGTACTTC
CASSLVASGSQVQYF
>few|TRBV5-1|TRBJ2-7|NA
TGCGCCAGCAGCGCAAGGGAGGAGGGGCTGCCCTACGAGCAGTACTTC
CASSAREEGLPYEQYF
>few|TRBV29-1|TRBJ2-7|NA
TGCAGCGCACGGTCAGGGAACGAGCAGTACTTC
CSARSGNEQYF
>NA|TRBV7-8|TRBJ1-6|NA
TGTGCCAGCAGCCGAGGGAGGGGTCGAGAAAATTCACCCCTCCACTTT
CASSRGRGRENSPLHF
>NA|TRBV4-3|TRBJ2-7|NA
TGCGCCAGCAGCCAAGAAGGGACGGGCCTCTACGAGCAGTACTTC
CASSQEGTGLYEQYF
>NA|TRBV5-1|TRBJ2-6|NA
TGCGCCAGCAGCCGGGACCGCCTCTCTGGGGCCAACGTCCTGACTTTC
CASSRDRLSGANVLTF
>NA|TRBV5-6|TRBJ2-7|NA
TGTGCCAGCACCTTGTACAGGACTATAGGGGAGCAGTACTTC
CASTLYRTIGEQYF
>few|TRBV28|TRBJ2-7|NA
TGTGCCAGCAGTTTATACGGGACCGAGCAGTACTTC
CASSLYGTEQYF
>NA|TRBV7-9|TRBJ2-5|TRBD2
TGTGCCAGCAGCTTATCGGCGGGGGGATTTGAGACCCAGTACTTC
CASSLSAGGFETQYF